Listed below are T cell receptor beta chains from one sample, sequenced in a study of shared T cell receptors in the human thymus. The table came from immunoSEQ multiplex PCR; TCRdb's copy has only in-frame clones and leaves some out. The sample has roughly 410,000 clones, approximately 95% seen once. Sequenced material: thymocytes. The receptors here all came from a human donor. Both conserved end residues are part of each CDR3. A D gene is named only where the DNA matches it firmly. The size of a clone is reported for some rows only, either as once, few or many, or as a class for expanded clones.

J,size,V,D,CDR3,DNA
TRBJ2-2,-,TRBV29-1,-,CSVDDTNTGELFF,TGCAGCGTTGACGACACCAACACCGGGGAGCTGTTTTTT
TRBJ2-2,-,TRBV9,-,CASSVREAEGDGAGELFF,TGTGCCAGCAGCGTACGAGAGGCTGAAGGGGACGGTGCGGGGGAGCTGTTTTTT
TRBJ2-7,-,TRBV4-1,-,CASSQEMIYEQYF,TGCGCCAGCAGCCAAGAAATGATCTACGAGCAGTACTTC
TRBJ2-5,-,TRBV19,-,CASTLRMGRGQETQYF,TGTGCCAGTACCCTACGCATGGGGCGAGGCCAAGAGACCCAGTACTTC
TRBJ2-7,-,TRBV11-1,TRBD1,CASSSSETGIYEQYF,TGTGCCAGCAGCTCATCCGAGACAGGGATTTACGAGCAGTACTTC
TRBJ2-3,-,TRBV27,-,CASSLGPPDTQYF,TGTGCCAGCAGTTTAGGCCCCCCAGATACGCAGTATTTT
TRBJ1-2,-,TRBV18,-,CASSPEAGRIGYGYTF,TGTGCCAGCTCACCAGAGGCAGGCCGCATTGGGTATGGCTACACCTTC
TRBJ1-2,-,TRBV30,-,CAWSGAKWGFTF,TGTGCCTGGAGTGGTGCAAAATGGGGGTTCACCTTC
TRBJ2-2,-,TRBV25-1,TRBD1,CASSGRPTGGSGELFF,TGTGCCAGCAGTGGTAGACCGACAGGGGGCTCCGGGGAGCTGTTTTTT
TRBJ1-4,-,TRBV18,TRBD1,CASSPTGGVQFEKLFF,TGTGCCAGCTCACCAACAGGGGGCGTTCAATTCGAAAAACTGTTTTTT
TRBJ2-7,-,TRBV18,-,CASSPLGGLLRNEQYF,TGTGCCAGCTCACCCCTCGGGGGGCTCCTAAGGAACGAGCAGTACTTC
TRBJ2-5,-,TRBV19,-,CASSLTPETRKKETQYF,TGTGCCAGTAGCCTTACTCCCGAGACTAGGAAAAAAGAGACCCAGTACTTC
TRBJ2-1,-,TRBV7-3,-,CASPTGTLVGNEQFF,TGTGCCAGCCCTACCGGGACTCTCGTCGGGAATGAGCAGTTCTTC
TRBJ2-7,-,TRBV5-1,TRBD2,CASSLIGREEGSYEQYF,TGCGCCAGCAGCTTGATTGGGCGGGAGGAAGGAAGCTACGAGCAGTACTTC
TRBJ2-1,-,TRBV4-3,-,CASSQDGVAEGHNEQFF,TGCGCCAGCAGCCAAGATGGTGTAGCGGAGGGCCACAATGAGCAGTTCTTC
TRBJ2-2,-,TRBV4-1,TRBD1,CASSPGQGDGEPRTGELFF,TGCGCCAGCAGCCCGGGACAGGGGGACGGGGAGCCGAGAACCGGGGAGCTGTTTTTT
TRBJ2-4,-,TRBV4-1,TRBD2,CASSQPTPSGRKEYF,TGCGCCAGCAGCCAGCCTACCCCTAGCGGCCGTAAAGAGTACTTC
TRBJ2-1,-,TRBV27,-,CASSLMGCEQFF,TGTGCCAGCAGTTTAATGGGATGCGAGCAGTTCTTC
TRBJ1-1,-,TRBV5-6,-,CASSRGLVNPRTVAFF,TGTGCCAGCAGCCGCGGACTGGTGAACCCAAGAACGGTAGCTTTCTTT
TRBJ2-1,-,TRBV15,-,CATSRPEGGYNEQFF,TGTGCCACCAGCAGACCTGAAGGTGGGTACAATGAGCAGTTCTTC
TRBJ1-4,-,TRBV7-6,-,CASSLARQNNEKLFF,TGTGCCAGCAGCTTAGCGCGACAGAATAATGAAAAACTGTTTTTT
TRBJ1-2,-,TRBV4-1,-,CASSPRRDAYGYTF,TGCGCCAGCAGCCCCCGTCGGGATGCCTATGGCTACACCTTC
TRBJ2-3,-,TRBV28,TRBD2,CASVRLAGDADTQYF,TGTGCCAGCGTCCGTCTAGCGGGAGATGCAGATACGCAGTATTTT
TRBJ1-3,-,TRBV28,-,CASSPITRQISGNTIYF,TGTGCCAGCAGTCCAATCACCCGACAAATCTCTGGAAACACCATATATTTT
TRBJ2-1,-,TRBV5-1,-,CASSLKTGLYNEQFF,TGCGCCAGCAGCTTGAAAACAGGGCTATACAATGAGCAGTTCTTC
TRBJ1-2,-,TRBV9,-,CASSATGGWGYTF,TGTGCCAGCAGCGCCACGGGGGGATGGGGCTACACCTTC
TRBJ1-1,-,TRBV9,-,CASNKGPNTEAFF,TGTGCCAGCAATAAGGGGCCGAACACTGAAGCTTTCTTT
TRBJ2-7,-,TRBV4-3,-,CASSQDGRRPTRGEQYF,TGCGCCAGCAGCCAAGATGGGAGGAGACCTACTAGGGGCGAGCAGTACTTC
TRBJ1-4,-,TRBV9,TRBD1,CASSPGTVNEKLFF,TGTGCCAGCAGCCCGGGGACAGTTAATGAAAAACTGTTTTTT
TRBJ1-3,-,TRBV27,-,CASRGPGNTIYF,TGTGCCAGCAGGGGGCCTGGAAACACCATATATTTT
TRBJ2-3,-,TRBV5-6,TRBD2,CASSIRTSGSTDTQYF,TGTGCCAGCAGCATCCGGACTAGCGGTAGCACAGATACGCAGTATTTT
TRBJ2-7,-,TRBV5-6,-,CASSLGGSPLSSSEQYF,TGTGCCAGCAGCTTGGGGGGTTCCCCTCTGTCATCATCCGAGCAGTACTTC
TRBJ2-3,-,TRBV4-2,-,CASRLEGGADTQYF,TGTGCCAGCAGGCTCGAGGGGGGTGCAGATACGCAGTATTTT
TRBJ1-4,once,TRBV6-5,TRBD1,CASSRQGTNEKLFF,TGTGCCAGCAGTAGACAGGGAACTAATGAAAAACTGTTTTTT
TRBJ1-1,-,TRBV5-1,-,CASSTGHGNFRAEAFF,TGCGCCAGCAGCACTGGACACGGTAACTTCCGGGCTGAAGCTTTCTTT
TRBJ1-5,-,TRBV28,-,CASSFFPARVINQPQHF,TGTGCCAGCAGTTTTTTCCCGGCCCGGGTTATCAATCAGCCCCAGCATTTT
TRBJ2-3,-,TRBV7-9,TRBD1,CASSPTRDRGTSTDTQYF,TGTGCCAGCAGCCCAACGCGGGACAGGGGTACTAGCACAGATACGCAGTATTTT
TRBJ1-3,-,TRBV5-8,-,CASSLVGHSGNTIYF,TGTGCCAGCAGCTTGGTGGGGCACTCTGGAAACACCATATATTTT
TRBJ2-7,-,TRBV4-1,-,CASSQEKGRRGYEQYF,TGCGCCAGCAGCCAAGAAAAAGGGAGAAGGGGCTACGAGCAGTACTTC
TRBJ2-7,-,TRBV25-1,-,CASSESAGTYEQYF,TGTGCCAGCAGTGAAAGTGCAGGAACCTACGAGCAGTACTTC
TRBJ2-3,-,TRBV28,-,CASSTPLDTQYF,TGTGCCAGCAGTACGCCCTTAGATACGCAGTATTTT
TRBJ1-4,-,TRBV30,-,CACEDLGGEKLFF,TGTGCCTGCGAGGACCTGGGGGGCGAAAAACTGTTTTTT
TRBJ2-1,-,TRBV29-1,TRBD2,CSVEDPPLWGGRALYNEQFF,TGCAGCGTTGAAGATCCCCCCTTGTGGGGCGGGAGGGCCTTATACAATGAGCAGTTCTTC
TRBJ2-3,-,TRBV6-1,-,CASHPGRTDTQYF,TGTGCCAGCCACCCAGGGAGAACAGATACGCAGTATTTT
TRBJ2-6,-,TRBV28,-,CASSLSSGANVLTF,TGTGCCAGCAGTCTGAGCTCTGGGGCCAACGTCCTGACTTTC
TRBJ2-1,-,TRBV5-4,-,CASSHSHRGVVSYNEQFF,TGTGCCAGCAGCCATTCCCATAGGGGGGTTGTTTCCTACAATGAGCAGTTCTTC
TRBJ2-1,-,TRBV14,-,CASSQEDRALDEQFF,TGTGCCAGCAGCCAAGAAGATCGGGCTTTGGATGAGCAGTTCTTC
TRBJ2-7,-,TRBV28,-,CASSPGEGEQYF,TGTGCCAGCAGCCCCGGGGAAGGCGAGCAGTACTTC
TRBJ2-7,-,TRBV7-2,-,CASSSSSYEQYF,TGTGCCAGCAGCTCCAGCTCCTACGAGCAGTACTTC
TRBJ2-2,-,TRBV4-1,-,CASTVDSTNTGELFF,TGCGCCAGCACGGTCGACAGCACGAACACCGGGGAGCTGTTTTTT
TRBJ1-1,once,TRBV19,TRBD1,CASTDPDRADTEAFF,TGTGCCAGTACCGATCCGGACAGGGCGGACACTGAAGCTTTCTTT
TRBJ2-7,-,TRBV10-1,TRBD1,CASSSGQVPGYEQYF,TGCGCCAGCAGTTCCGGACAGGTCCCGGGCTACGAGCAGTACTTC
TRBJ2-7,-,TRBV9,TRBD2,CASSVETVERGGLREQYF,TGTGCCAGCAGCGTAGAAACAGTGGAGCGGGGGGGATTACGAGAGCAGTACTTC
TRBJ2-7,-,TRBV14,TRBD2,CASSYGTSGLGEQYF,TGTGCCAGCAGCTACGGGACTAGCGGCCTGGGGGAGCAGTACTTC
TRBJ2-1,-,TRBV27,TRBD2,CASSPIGPSGRVYNEQFF,TGTGCCAGCAGTCCAATCGGTCCTAGCGGGAGAGTCTACAATGAGCAGTTCTTC
TRBJ2-5,-,TRBV28,-,CASRPSTLQETQYF,TGTGCCAGCAGACCCTCGACACTTCAAGAGACCCAGTACTTC
TRBJ2-7,-,TRBV14,-,CASSPPGHSSDEQYF,TGTGCCAGCAGCCCGCCAGGGCATTCCTCCGACGAGCAGTACTTC